This TCR beta chain was sequenced during a study of blood T cell repertoires in COVID-19. Using immunoSEQ multiplex PCR, the repertoire was profiled, and TCRdb retains in-frame clones only, with some absent. Of roughly 210,000 clones in the sample, around 87% were seen once. V was shortened by 4 bases and J by 5 bases, with 9 bases between the two germline ends. CDR1 is SGHDN, CDR2 FVKESK, per germline. The CDR3 runs 12 residues. Assignment of participants to cohorts was predicated upon participant-reported clinical history. Sequenced sample: PBMCs or T cells enriched from blood (not recorded which). The sequence derives from a man aged 25 to 40 in a cohort exposed to, infected with or recovered from COVID-19 (not recorded which). The rearrangement joins TRBV14 to TRBJ2-7, with D possibly TRBD2 on 5 matching bases. In DNA form, the CDR3 reads TGTGCCAGCAGCCCGGGGAGCAACGAGCAGTACTTC. The encoded protein is CASSPGSNEQYF.